This TCR beta chain was sequenced in a study of blood T cell repertoires in COVID-19. On the study more broadly: From the United States, Italy and Spain came samples of acute and convalescent COVID-19.

The CDR3 extends over 15 amino acids. Unmatched junction bases numbered 5, after V lost 4 bases and J lost 5 bases. CDR1 SGHRS and CDR2 YFSETQ come from the germline V gene. Authors' processing steps: It was from reference gene primer amplification that nucleated cell counts were estimated. TCRdb's copy holds only in-frame clones and misses some; the assay was immunoSEQ multiplex PCR. Clone size and V and J calls were adopted from that table, with D and trimming inferred from the DNA. The sample includes more than 45,000 clones, about 90% of them seen just once. Material: peripheral blood. The chain carries TRBV5-1 and TRBJ2-2, with 10 bases matching TRBD2. This TCR was sampled from a human donor in a cohort sampled during active COVID-19. The CDR3 sequence is CASSPSGRGTGELFF. The CDR3 nucleotides read TGCGCCAGCAGCCCTAGCGGGAGAGGGACCGGGGAGCTGTTTTTT.